This TCR beta chain is drawn from a study of control samples from healthy donors and cancer patients. This clone was seen only once. The V end lost 7 bases, the J end lost 6 bases, and 16 bases lay between the germline ends. CDR3 length: 14 residues. Germline CDR1 is LNHDA and CDR2 is SQIVND (reference sequence). The table came from immunoSEQ multiplex PCR; TCRdb's copy has only in-frame clones and leaves some out. This sample has about 75,000 clones; approximately 88% occur once, and the top ten carry roughly 16%. The chain couples TRBV19 to TRBJ2-1; TRBD1 or TRBD2 may be the D gene (5 bases each). What was sequenced was blood. The TCR comes from a man between 50 and 59 years old in good health. In DNA, the CDR3 is TGTGCCAGTAATACGGGGCAGGGAAGCAATGAGCAGTTCTTC. It encodes CASNTGQGSNEQFF. The full variable domain, rest sourced from reference TRBV19 and TRBJ2-1, is DGGITQSPKYLFRKEGQNVTLSCEQNLNHDAMYWYRQDPGQGLRLIYYSQIVNDFQKGDIAEGYSVSREKKESFPLTVTSAQKNPTAFYLCASNTGQGSNEQFFGPGTRLTVL.